The following is a T cell receptor (beta chain) sequence with its context. This clone was recorded once. The antigen it recognizes is unknown. No per-base quality is available; no much larger clone lies one base away. These data are taken from a study of cytomegalovirus exposure and HLA in healthy donors (dated by TCRdb to about 2017). In terms of the full investigation: An earlier analysis of approximately 600 of the donors reported roughly 270 Gb of sequence data and some 120 million unique TCR beta sequences from 150 million to 200 million T cells. To predict cytomegalovirus infection status, the study brought together high-throughput TCR immunosequencing, statistical association of individual TCRs with disease status, and machine learning. Besides the first cohort of under 700 subjects, a separate validation cohort made up of roughly 120 different subjects was used. The aim of the study was to test whether cataloging public T cell receptors could identify signatures of past pathogen exposure. About 300 gigabases of sequencing data and approximately 84 million unique TCR sequences were included in an early release covering about 600 HLA-typed donors. Every repertoire in the discovery cohort had been generated on one and the same sequencing platform. Both class I and class II loci were covered by HLA typing, at four-digit resolution. Donor age, sex, ethnicity and CMV serostatus were compiled alongside the repertoire data. In an earlier analysis of 587 of the donors, high-throughput TCR beta sequencing was used to judge whether each TCR beta V gene segment behaved as functional or pseudogenic. Four to six DR-DQ haplotypes were handled as single units for association and clustering, since linkage in the cohort was strong. In a later genetic analysis, genome-wide SNP genotypes for about three fifths of the roughly 670 donors were used, and that subset was treated as a discovery cohort. A later analysis re-analyzed previously published TCR beta repertoires from hundreds of donors and added high-resolution HLA genotyping to study TCR occurrence patterns. The number of donors typed differed by locus, with about 629-630 for A, B, C, DRB1 and DQB1, about 500 for DQA1, over 600 for DPA1, and around 430 for DPB1. In the later analysis, no new phenotypic data were used to find candidate immune exposures; instead, reliance was placed on TCR beta sequences and their occurrence across donors. The study used immunosequencing to profile the T cell repertoires of approximately 630 subjects and linked those repertoires to cytomegalovirus serostatus. The genetic ancestry cluster associated with self-reported Caucasian donors included approximately 85% of the 398 genotyped donors. Across 300 to 500 genotyped donors of the cohort, an average of approximately 240,000 unique TCR beta nucleotide sequences per donor were sequenced, and approximately 17% of those sequences were non-productive.

Overall study results and their limits: Some IMGT-functional V segments, including TRBV6-2 and TRBV6-3, could not be distinguished by the 87-base-pair reads and were therefore excluded. In an earlier analysis of roughly 500 of the donors, most TCR beta V segments appeared in productive rearrangements about 90% or about 30% of the time, broadly matching IMGT annotations. Immune exposure information for the cohort was limited to CMV serostatus. The study listed 150 to 200 TCR beta chains as associated with cytomegalovirus. In a later genetic analysis, fewer N-insertions in productive TCRs were reported among donors in an Asian-associated ancestry cluster than the roughly 710-donor mean. A further reported finding was that TCR beta sequences accurately predicted the HLA-A and HLA-B alleles for most subjects in the first cohort. In a later analysis, HLA-associated TCR beta chains showed more clonal expansion and lower generation probabilities than non-associated chains that were equally common. In this cohort, only TCR beta chains were sequenced, and detectable features were limited by the absence of alpha or paired-chain data. Because HLA typing was missing for some donors at each locus, association tests included only the typed subset. An association between a missense DCLRE1C variant and V-gene and J-gene trimming of TCR beta chains was found in a later genetic analysis and replicated in an independent cohort. The classifier was reported to diagnose cytomegalovirus status with high specificity and sensitivity in both the original and validation cohorts. When HLA alleles, especially DR and DQ, strongly co-occurred, attributing TCR associations to individual alleles was difficult. A later analysis associated 15,000 to 20,000 TCR beta sequences with specific HLA alleles at a false discovery rate of 0.05. Sequencing depth was assumed to be roughly uniform across donors in the presence/absence analyses, though that assumption may not hold. According to a later analysis, most CMV-associated TCR beta chains appeared to be HLA-restricted, and the HLA associations seemed to be driven largely by CMV exposure. About 17 rarely observed V segments, including chromosome 9 orphons, were excluded from the earlier analysis of almost 600 of the donors because counts were too low. Correlated functional status among segregating V segments might reflect linkage disequilibrium, but an unknown experimental factor could not be ruled out. According to the authors, the approach could potentially be generalized to other disease states and immunological phenotypes. Most TCR sequences were observed very rarely across donors, whereas some public TCRs were present in many individuals. A group of highly shared sequence variants was considered likely to be a technical artifact of the sequencing pipeline. A few of the identified cytomegalovirus-associated TCR beta chains were confirmed in vitro to be specific for cytomegalovirus antigens. In a later analysis, TCR association rates were found to vary across HLA loci, with the most associated TCRs seen for DRB1 alleles and the fewest for HLA-C alleles. In a later analysis, several top co-occurrence clusters were reported to appear linked to parvovirus B19, influenza, CMV and Epstein-Barr virus.

In total, 500 to 700 healthy bone marrow donors made up the cohort. At the time of sampling, every cohort member was nominally healthy, though immune exposures that went unrecorded were likely present. The donor was CMV seronegative and belonged to the group of over 300 seronegative cohort members. Each donor provided a peripheral blood sample, and peripheral blood mononuclear cells were used for TCR beta sequencing. Genomic DNA extraction from the blood cell samples was performed with the Qiagen DNeasy Blood Extraction Kit. V loses 4 bases of germline sequence and J loses 5 bases, and the interval between the two ends is 12 bases. Measured from the cysteine to the phenylalanine, the CDR3 is 13 residues long. The retained sequence is limited to the CDR3, 39 bases, with the frame set at the first base. The germline V gene (reference sequence) supplies CDR1 SEHNR and CDR2 FQNEAQ. The protocol used for the library was the immunoSEQ multiplex PCR assay. For the multiplex PCR, a mixture combining 60 forward primers for TCR Vbeta segments and 13 reverse primers for TCR Jbeta segments was used. The CDR3 region of rearranged TCR beta genes was amplified from genomic DNA by a multiplex PCR assay. The amplified TCR beta libraries were sequenced on the Illumina HiSeq System as 87-base-pair reads. The original methods were these. Across the 700 or so repertoires, a later analysis counted about 81 million unique TCR beta chains, around 10 million of which were shared by at least two donors. Raw reads were error-corrected and collapsed into unique sequences with a nearest-neighbor algorithm that merged closely related sequences to remove PCR and sequencing errors. CDR3 sequences were aligned to IMGT reference sequences to assign V, D and J gene segments. For a sequence to be retained, at least a six-nucleotide match to both a V gene segment and a J gene segment was required. A rearrangement counted as productive if the CDR3 had no stop codons and remained in frame with V and J, and every other rearrangement counted as non-productive. Following IMGT convention, CDR3 was defined as the stretch from the second conserved V-encoded cysteine up to the conserved J-encoded phenylalanine. In an earlier analysis of 550 to 650 of the donors, sequences lacking an unambiguous match to a single V gene segment were excluded. In an earlier analysis of a few hundred of the donors, V segments were called functional above 56.7% productive rearrangements and were called segregating when the between-donor standard deviation exceeded 5%. A statistical classification framework was developed to diagnose cytomegalovirus status using the catalog of TCR beta chain sequences. In a later analysis, TCR nucleotide sequences were compared against IMGT/GENE-DB human TR gene sequences so that V and J genes could be assigned. Using the TCRdist pipeline, a later analysis assigned CDR3 sequences along with most-parsimonious VDJ recombination scenarios. In a later analysis, each TCR beta chain was defined by its CDR3 amino acid sequence together with its V-gene family, and reads without a unique V-gene family were excluded. As a way to deal with suspected cross-contamination and a sequencing artifact, a later analysis dropped roughly 600 nucleotide sequences that were highly shared and had low generation probability. In a later analysis, a clonal expansion index for each public chain was calculated from normalized within-repertoire ranks of inferred template counts. A later analysis computed generation probabilities with a VDJ recombination model fitted to out-of-frame rearrangements, and checked the results against IGoR. A later analysis scored TCR-TCR, TCR-HLA and TCR-CMV co-occurrence with hypergeometric tests, applying a repertoire-size bias correction to TCR pairs. False discovery rates were estimated in a later analysis by permuting HLA or CMV assignments 20 times. In a later analysis, co-occurring TCRs were grouped using DBSCAN, with TCRdist sequence similarity added in when clustering inside HLA-allele-positive subsets. Repertoires with fewer than 30,000 or more than 120,000 public chains, plus five repertoires with anomalous nucleotide sharing, were excluded from co-occurrence clustering. TCRdb retrieved this table from immuneACCESS and kept in-frame rearrangements only. Not all clones are present; in checked studies, unresolved V genes account for under half, and no reason is known for the remainder. That table supplies the V and J calls and clone size; D and trimming were determined from the DNA. The sample table records about 200,000 clones; around four fifths of these occur just once. The ten most abundant clones make up 2.7% of the sample.

The TCR was taken from a woman between 40 and 50 years old in good health and CMV-seronegative. The sequencing input was PBMCs. The rearrangement joined TRBV7-9 to TRBJ2-7; the D gene cannot be resolved reliably. The bases are TGTGCCAGCAGCTCGAAAAAGCCCAACGAGCAGTACTTC. Its protein reads: CASSSKKPNEQYF.